The 7 T cell receptor beta chains listed next were all sequenced from one sample in a study of radiotherapy plus CTLA-4 blockade in lung cancer. Profiling relied on immunoSEQ multiplex PCR, and the TCRdb table lists in-frame clones only, not all of them. This sample has tens of thousands of clones, with around 87% found just once. Sequences were derived from peripheral blood, sampled from a patient treated with radiotherapy plus ipilimumab. The receptors stem from a human donor with non-small cell lung cancer who had stable disease on radiotherapy plus ipilimumab.

This chain connects TRBV4-2 to TRBJ2-7; D possibly matches TRBD1 or TRBD2 (6 bases each). The CDR3 loop spans 16 amino acids. Between the trimmed V and J ends, which lost 0 bases and 6 bases, there was a span of 18 bases. Per the germline V gene, CDR1 is LGHNA and CDR2 is YNFKEQ. The CDR3: CASSQEAGGLSGEQYF. In DNA form, the CDR3 reads TGTGCCAGCAGCCAAGAGGCCGGGGGCTTGTCCGGCGAGCAGTACTTC.

The rearrangement links TRBV2 to TRBJ1-2, with 8 bases lining up with TRBD1. The CDR3 sequence is 13 residues long. The V gene's germline CDR1 is SNHLY and CDR2 FYNNEI. The ends lost 4 bases at V and 3 bases at J; junction bases unmatched: 1. The CDR3 region is CASSGQGHYGYTF. The DNA for the CDR3 is TGTGCCAGCAGTGGACAGGGGCACTATGGCTACACCTTC.

The count of this clone is one. V gene TRBV7-9 combines with J gene TRBJ2-1; 13 bases are a match to TRBD2. Germline-derived CDR1 and CDR2 are SEHNR and FQNEAQ (reference sequence). This CDR3 comprises 16 residues. V dropped 5 bases and J dropped 9; count of bases not matched to a gene: 10. CDR3 in DNA: TGTGCCAGCAGCAAACCCTCACTAGCGGGGGGGCCTGAGCAGTTCTTC. It specifies CASSKPSLAGGPEQFF.

The chain carries TRBV10-3 and TRBJ2-1; 11 nucleotides align to TRBD2. The germline gives CDR1 ENHRY, CDR2 SYGVKD. This CDR3 spans 15 amino acids. With V trimmed by 4 bases and J by 7 bases, 6 bases remained unmatched. CDR3 region: CAISVGTSGGNEQFF. The CDR3 nucleotides read TGTGCCATCAGTGTCGGAACTAGCGGGGGAAATGAGCAGTTCTTC.

This clone has only a few counts. V gene TRBV14 combines with J gene TRBJ1-1; D is unresolved. This CDR3 spans 12 amino acids. V shed 5 bases and J shed 7 bases, with 11 bases lying between them. Germline values: CDR1 SGHDN, CDR2 FVKESK. The CDR3 nucleotides are TGTGCCAGCAGCGACGTCCATGTTGAAGCTTTCTTT. It encodes CASSDVHVEAFF.

About this clone: Distinct nucleotide sequences in the sample also encode this CDR3. The rearrangement links TRBV5-1 to TRBJ1-1; 7 bases line up with TRBD1. This CDR3 region has 15 residues. Germline V gene data show CDR1 as SGHRS and CDR2 as YFSETQ. V lost 0 bases, J lost 3 bases, and 5 bases stayed unmatched. As DNA, the CDR3 is TGCGCCAGCAGCTTGGGCGGGACAGCCTACACTGAAGCTTTCTTT. Encoded protein: CASSLGGTAYTEAFF.

The chain joins TRBV7-6 to TRBJ2-3, with 8 bases matching TRBD2. V gave up 0 bases and J gave up 2 bases; unmatched junction bases: 7. Looked up from germline, CDR1 is SGHVS and CDR2 is FNYEAQ. CDR3 size: 17 residues. The CDR3 coding sequence is TGTGCCAGCAGCTTAGCCCCCCCGGGAGGGATCACAGATACGCAGTATTTT. Translating gives CASSLAPPGGITDTQYF. Together with reference TRBV7-6 and TRBJ2-3, the CDR3 gives the full variable domain: GAGVSQSPRYKVTKRGQDVALRCDPISGHVSLYWYRQALGQGPEFLTYFNYEAQQDKSGLPNDRFSAERPEGSISTLTIQRTEQRDSAMYRCASSLAPPGGITDTQYFGPGTRLTVL.